This T cell receptor beta chain was obtained from a study of blood T cell repertoires in COVID-19. Study-wide context: Acute-phase and convalescent COVID-19 samples originated in the United States, Italy and Spain. T cells, B-cell-depleted T cells, or PBMCs provided the cDNA or gDNA that served as material.

CDR1 is SGHTA, CDR2 FQGNSA, per germline. Germline trimming cut 3 bases from V and 0 bases from J; bases unmatched to any gene: 12. The CDR3 covers 19 residues. As handled by the study authors: Reference gene primer amplification yielded estimated nucleated cell counts. Using immunoSEQ multiplex PCR, the repertoire was profiled, and TCRdb retains in-frame clones only, with some absent. The V and J calls and clone size are taken from that table; D and trimming were inferred from the DNA. The sample records 250,000 to 350,000 clones, around 89% being singletons. This sequence originates from a woman aged 60 to 75 with acute or convalescent COVID-19. The sequenced material came from peripheral blood. The chain employs TRBV7-2 and TRBJ2-1, with TRBD2 matching over 9 bases. Written as DNA, the CDR3 is TGTGCCAGCAGCTTTGGCGGGGGGGCCTTCCACAGCTCCTACAATGAGCAGTTCTTC. Protein: CASSFGGGAFHSSYNEQFF.